This T cell receptor beta chain was sequenced during a study of cytomegalovirus exposure and HLA in healthy donors. Study context: An early release of data contained about 85 million unique TCRs, which came from HLA-typed donors. Study-wide results and caveats: Serostatus for CMV was the only available immune exposure information.

Regarding this clone: The target antigen is unknown.

The CDR3 consists of 13 residues. CDR1 and CDR2 (germline): ENHRY, SYGVKD. Trimming stripped 2 bases from V and 1 base from J, with 5 bases between. PCR employed 60 Vbeta and 13 Jbeta primers. Some clones are missing from TCRdb's copy, which holds only in-frame ones; the method was immunoSEQ multiplex PCR. In the table there are approximately 150,000 clones, over 75% of which are singletons. Sequenced: PBMCs. The chain has TRBV10-3 and TRBJ1-2; D gene unclear. This sequence was found in a man in his forties or fifties in good health and CMV-seronegative. The CDR3 is CAISEGSNYGYTF. CDR3 coding DNA: TGTGCCATCAGTGAGGGCAGTAACTATGGCTACACCTTC.